Listed below are T cell receptor beta chains from one sample, sequenced in a study of shared clonotypes between healthy human individuals. Generated by immunoSEQ multiplex PCR, the TCRdb table keeps only in-frame clones and is missing some. Found here are 1.5 million to 2.5 million clones, 85% to 95% of them singletons; the top ten hold around 1.2%. Sequencing used naive CD8+ T cells sorted from blood. All receptors derive from a man aged 18 to 30 in good health. Each CDR3 is given with its conserved first and last residue. Fields, in order: J gene, D gene, V gene, clone size, CDR3 DNA, CDR3 protein. The D gene is left open where the match is weak. Not all rows give a size; the values are once, few, many and, for expanded clones, a class.

j_call: TRBJ2-5
d_call: TRBD2
v_call: TRBV19
clone_size: NA
cdr3_nt: TGTGCCAGTACCTCCGGGACTAGCGGGAGTCCCCAAGAGACCCAGTACTTC
cdr3_aa: CASTSGTSGSPQETQYF

j_call: TRBJ2-1
d_call: NA
v_call: TRBV5-4
clone_size: NA
cdr3_nt: TGTGCCAGCAGCGTAGCGTGGGAACCCTACAATGAGCAGTTCTTC
cdr3_aa: CASSVAWEPYNEQFF

j_call: TRBJ2-7
d_call: TRBD2
v_call: TRBV28
clone_size: NA
cdr3_nt: TGTGCCAGCAGTTCCGATATAAAGGTCACTAGCGGGGGGCGTCACGTCTCCTACGAGCAGTACTTC
cdr3_aa: CASSSDIKVTSGGRHVSYEQYF

j_call: TRBJ2-7
d_call: TRBD1
v_call: TRBV18
clone_size: NA
cdr3_nt: TGTGCCAGCTCACCAGGACAGGGGTCAGGCTACGAGCAGTACTTC
cdr3_aa: CASSPGQGSGYEQYF

j_call: TRBJ2-1
d_call: NA
v_call: TRBV27
clone_size: NA
cdr3_nt: TGTGCCAGCTCTTTTAGCGGTCCGGGGAGCAATGAGCAGTTCTTC
cdr3_aa: CASSFSGPGSNEQFF

j_call: TRBJ2-3
d_call: NA
v_call: TRBV6-6
clone_size: NA
cdr3_nt: TGTGCCAGCAGCCAATCCGATACGCAGTATTTT
cdr3_aa: CASSQSDTQYF

j_call: TRBJ2-7
d_call: NA
v_call: TRBV7-9
clone_size: NA
cdr3_nt: TGTGCCAGCAGCACCAAAAGGCACGAGCAGTACTTC
cdr3_aa: CASSTKRHEQYF

j_call: TRBJ2-7
d_call: NA
v_call: TRBV13
clone_size: NA
cdr3_nt: TGTGCCAGCAGCTTACAAGACGAGCAGTACTTC
cdr3_aa: CASSLQDEQYF

j_call: TRBJ2-7
d_call: NA
v_call: TRBV19
clone_size: NA
cdr3_nt: TGTGCCAGTAGTAGTGCACTAGCTTCCTACGAGCAGTACTTC
cdr3_aa: CASSSALASYEQYF

j_call: TRBJ2-2
d_call: NA
v_call: TRBV13
clone_size: NA
cdr3_nt: TGTGCCAGCCAAACGGGTCCAATTAACACCGGGGAGCTGTTTTTT
cdr3_aa: CASQTGPINTGELFF

j_call: TRBJ2-3
d_call: NA
v_call: TRBV11-3
clone_size: once
cdr3_nt: TGTGCCAGCAGCTTAGGGGAGGATACGCAGTATTTT
cdr3_aa: CASSLGEDTQYF

j_call: TRBJ2-1
d_call: TRBD2
v_call: TRBV10-2
clone_size: NA
cdr3_nt: TGCGCCAGCAGTGAGTCGAAAAGCGGGAGGAATGAGCAGTTCTTC
cdr3_aa: CASSESKSGRNEQFF

j_call: TRBJ2-7
d_call: NA
v_call: TRBV6-6
clone_size: NA
cdr3_nt: TGTGCCAGCAGCCTGGAGCCAACCTACGAGCAGTACTTC
cdr3_aa: CASSLEPTYEQYF

j_call: TRBJ2-7
d_call: TRBD2
v_call: TRBV9
clone_size: NA
cdr3_nt: TGTGCCAGCAGCCTGACGGGAGGCTCCTACGAGCAGTACTTC
cdr3_aa: CASSLTGGSYEQYF

j_call: TRBJ2-1
d_call: TRBD2
v_call: TRBV2
clone_size: NA
cdr3_nt: TGTGCCAGCAAATCGGGGCTAGCGGGAGTACGGGAGCAGTTCTTC
cdr3_aa: CASKSGLAGVREQFF

j_call: TRBJ1-1
d_call: NA
v_call: TRBV11-2
clone_size: NA
cdr3_nt: TGTGCCAGCACCCACGAGGGCACTGAAGCTTTCTTT
cdr3_aa: CASTHEGTEAFF

j_call: TRBJ2-1
d_call: TRBD2
v_call: TRBV19
clone_size: NA
cdr3_nt: TGTGCCAGTAGTCCGGTAGCGGGAGGGTTTCTGAATGAGCAGTTCTTC
cdr3_aa: CASSPVAGGFLNEQFF

j_call: TRBJ1-2
d_call: NA
v_call: TRBV27
clone_size: NA
cdr3_nt: TGTGCCAGCGGGTTACCCTATACTAACTATGGCTACACCTTC
cdr3_aa: CASGLPYTNYGYTF

j_call: TRBJ1-1
d_call: NA
v_call: TRBV6-5
clone_size: NA
cdr3_nt: TGTGCCAGCAGTTATCTGGGGAACACTGAAGCTTTCTTT
cdr3_aa: CASSYLGNTEAFF

j_call: TRBJ2-2
d_call: NA
v_call: TRBV27
clone_size: NA
cdr3_nt: TGTGCCAGCACCGGCTGGGCCGGGGAGCTGTTTTTT
cdr3_aa: CASTGWAGELFF

j_call: TRBJ2-7
d_call: NA
v_call: TRBV28
clone_size: NA
cdr3_nt: TGTGCCAGCAGTCCCCCGTTGCGGGTAACCTACGAGCAGTACTTC
cdr3_aa: CASSPPLRVTYEQYF

j_call: TRBJ2-7
d_call: NA
v_call: TRBV9
clone_size: NA
cdr3_nt: TGTGCCAGCAGCGGAGGGGCGGCCGTAACCTACGAGCAGTACTTC
cdr3_aa: CASSGGAAVTYEQYF

j_call: TRBJ1-1
d_call: NA
v_call: TRBV9
clone_size: NA
cdr3_nt: TGTGCCAGCAGCGAGGACGGTTTTGGCACTGAAGCTTTCTTT
cdr3_aa: CASSEDGFGTEAFF

j_call: TRBJ1-4
d_call: NA
v_call: TRBV18
clone_size: NA
cdr3_nt: TGTGCCAGCTCACCATGGGCCCTGCCCGAAAAACTGTTTTTT
cdr3_aa: CASSPWALPEKLFF

j_call: TRBJ2-7
d_call: NA
v_call: TRBV7-9
clone_size: NA
cdr3_nt: TGTGCCAGCAGCTTAACGGCCGCGGTGGAGCAGTACTTC
cdr3_aa: CASSLTAAVEQYF

j_call: TRBJ2-7
d_call: TRBD2
v_call: TRBV4-2
clone_size: NA
cdr3_nt: TGTGCCAGCAGCCAAGGGACTAGCTACGAGCGGTACTTC
cdr3_aa: CASSQGTSYERYF

j_call: TRBJ2-7
d_call: TRBD2
v_call: TRBV7-6
clone_size: NA
cdr3_nt: TGTGCCAGCAGCGCGGGACTGGGCGGGGGGGTTTACGAGCAGTACTTC
cdr3_aa: CASSAGLGGGVYEQYF